Listed here are 6 T cell receptor beta chains from one sample, sequenced in a study of blood T cell repertoires in COVID-19. Assay used: immunoSEQ multiplex PCR; TCRdb lists only in-frame clones, some missing. The sample contains tens of thousands of clones, around three quarters of which appear only once. Sequenced input: peripheral blood. These receptors were obtained from a woman in her forties or fifties with acute or convalescent COVID-19.

The sample holds a few counts of this clone. The chain couples TRBV5-5 to TRBJ2-3, with 9 bases identical to TRBD2. This CDR3 comprises 15 residues. Trimming at V came to 4 bases and at J to 2 bases, leaving 5 bases not matched to a gene. Germline CDR1 SGHKS, CDR2 YYEKEE (reference sequence). CDR3 region: CASSPWTSATDTQYF. DNA of the CDR3: TGTGCCAGCAGCCCCTGGACTAGCGCCACAGATACGCAGTATTTT.

The rearrangement links TRBV15 to TRBJ2-7, with D possibly matching TRBD1 (5 bases). The CDR3 totals 14 residues. Germline V gives CDR1 LNHNV, CDR2 YYDKDF (reference sequence). Trimming shortened V by 1 base and J by 5 bases, and 12 bases separated the two germline ends. The CDR3 here is CATSRGMGLDEQYF. The CDR3 nucleotides read TGTGCCACCAGCAGAGGTATGGGGCTGGACGAGCAGTACTTC.

There are a few counts of this clone. The V and J genes are TRBV14 and TRBJ2-7; D call uncertain. The CDR3 runs 14 residues. V gave up 5 bases and J gave up 5 bases, with 16 bases separating them. The germline V gene encodes CDR1 SGHDN and CDR2 FVKESK. The CDR3 sequence: CASSFASYTDEQYF. CDR3 nucleotides: TGTGCCAGCAGCTTCGCTAGTTATACTGACGAGCAGTACTTC.

This clone was seen a handful of times. V and J are TRBV5-6 and TRBJ1-5; 8 bases align to TRBD1. Trimming at V came to 1 base and at J to 4 bases, leaving 4 bases not matched to a gene. CDR3 length: 15 amino acids. Germline V gene sequence: CDR1 SGHDT, CDR2 YYEEEE. This chain's CDR3 is CASSLSQGANQPQHF. The CDR3 DNA sequence: TGTGCCAGCAGCTTGTCGCAGGGGGCGAATCAGCCCCAGCATTTT.

The genes are TRBV18 and TRBJ1-1, with D unresolved. This CDR3 is built from 14 residues. The germline CDR1 and CDR2 sequences are KGHSH and LQKENI. V gave up 4 bases and J gave up 1 base, with 10 bases separating them. The CDR3 region has the DNA TGTGCCAGCTCACTTAAAATCGGGAACACTGAAGCTTTCTTT. This gives the protein CASSLKIGNTEAFF.

The V and J genes are TRBV7-3 and TRBJ1-6; no firm D call. Germline assignment: CDR1 SGHTA and CDR2 FQGTGA. This CDR3 is 15 amino acids long. With 2 bases removed from V and 7 bases from J, the gap between germline ends came to 12 bases. For the CDR3, the DNA is TGTGCCAGCAGCTTAGAGGGTTTAGGGAATTCACCCCTCCACTTT. Translated: CASSLEGLGNSPLHF.